This T cell receptor (beta chain) was sequenced for a study of blood T cell repertoires in COVID-19. The sample holds a few counts of this clone. Per the original methods: For nucleated cells, counts were estimated from reference gene primer amplification. Sequencing was performed with immunoSEQ multiplex PCR; in TCRdb, only in-frame clones are kept and a portion is missing. V and J calls and clone size follow that table, whereas D and trimming were derived from the DNA. The sample yields under 130,000 clones, about 92% seen once. Germline CDR1 and CDR2: SEHNR and FQNEAQ (reference sequence). The CDR3 consists of 13 residues. V was pared by 7 bases and J by 7 bases, with 11 bases between.

The sequence was collected from an elderly woman in a cohort sampled during active COVID-19. The chain is built from TRBV7-9 and TRBJ1-6; tentatively, D is TRBD1 (5 bases). Sequencing was carried out using peripheral blood. The CDR3 nucleotides are TGTGCCAGCACCATGACAGAGAATTCACCCCTCCACTTT. Translated: CASTMTENSPLHF.